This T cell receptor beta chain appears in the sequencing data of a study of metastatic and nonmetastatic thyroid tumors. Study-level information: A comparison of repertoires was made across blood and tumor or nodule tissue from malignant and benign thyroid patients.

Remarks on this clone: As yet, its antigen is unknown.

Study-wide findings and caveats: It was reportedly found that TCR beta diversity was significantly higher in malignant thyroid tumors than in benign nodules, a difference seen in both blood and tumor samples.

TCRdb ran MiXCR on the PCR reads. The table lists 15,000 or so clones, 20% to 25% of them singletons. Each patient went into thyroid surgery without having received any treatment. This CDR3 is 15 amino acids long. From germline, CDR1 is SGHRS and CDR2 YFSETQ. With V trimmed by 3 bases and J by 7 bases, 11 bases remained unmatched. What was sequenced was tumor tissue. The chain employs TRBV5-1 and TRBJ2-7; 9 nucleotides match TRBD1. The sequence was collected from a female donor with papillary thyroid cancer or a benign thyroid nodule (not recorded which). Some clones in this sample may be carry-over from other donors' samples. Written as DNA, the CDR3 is TGCGCCAGCAGCTCCCTCGGGACAGGGCGTCGGGAGCAGTACTTC. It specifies CASSSLGTGRREQYF.